Below are 23 T cell receptor beta chains sequenced from a single sample in a study of blood T cell repertoires in COVID-19. Generated by immunoSEQ multiplex PCR, the TCRdb table keeps only in-frame clones and is missing some. In the table there are 160,000 or so clones, under 90% of which are singletons. Source material: PBMCs or T cells enriched from blood (not recorded which). The source is a man in his fifties or sixties who had recovered from COVID-19.

This chain links TRBV11-3 with TRBJ2-1; 9 bases match TRBD2. CDR1 is SGHNT, CDR2 YENEEA, per germline. The CDR3 is 16 amino acids. Germline trimming cut 3 bases from V and 1 base from J; bases unmatched to any gene: 4. The DNA for the CDR3 is TGTGCCAGCAGCTTTGGAGGACTAGCGTCCTACAATGAGCAGTTCTTC. Translated, it gives CASSFGGLASYNEQFF.

The V gene is TRBV15, the J gene TRBJ1-2, with D hard to call. Trimming stripped 4 bases from V and 1 base from J, with 10 bases between. This CDR3 spans 14 amino acids. Germline loops: CDR1 LNHNV, CDR2 YYDKDF (reference sequence). The CDR3 DNA follows: TGTGCCACCAGCATTTCAGGAGGTAACTATGGCTACACCTTC. Its protein is CATSISGGNYGYTF.

This clone has just a few counts. The V gene is TRBV29-1, the J gene TRBJ1-5; 7 nucleotides align to TRBD1. The CDR3 is 13 residues long. The V segment lost 6 bases and the J segment 5 bases; nucleotides outside the gene matches: 7. Germline V gene data show CDR1 as SQVTM and CDR2 as ANQGSEA. For the CDR3, the DNA is TGCAGCGTGAGGGGGCAGAATGATCAGCCCCAGCATTTT. Its translation is CSVRGQNDQPQHF.

This clone has just one count. V is TRBV27 and J is TRBJ1-2; TRBD1 matches 7 bases. V lost 8 bases, J lost 4 bases, and 10 bases stayed unmatched. This CDR3 has 14 residues. The germline CDR1 and CDR2 sequences are MNHEY and SMNVEV (reference sequence). CDR3 nucleotides: TGTGCCAGCCGAAGCCTGGGACAGCGCTATGGCTACACCTTC. It yields the protein CASRSLGQRYGYTF.

CDR3 loop: CAISGGDSNQPQHF. The CDR3, as DNA: TGTGCCATCAGCGGGGGTGATAGCAATCAGCCCCAGCATTTT. This chain uses TRBV10-3 with TRBJ1-5, with D tentatively TRBD1 (5 bases). Germline loops: CDR1 ENHRY, CDR2 SYGVKD. V lost 6 bases to trimming and J lost 0 bases, with 9 bases between them. The CDR3 has 14 residues.

The chain employs TRBV15 and TRBJ1-3, with 7 bases matching TRBD1. The CDR3 is made up of 16 amino acids. V lost 3 bases, J lost 0 bases, and 5 bases stayed unmatched. Germline-derived CDR1 and CDR2 are LNHNV and YYDKDF (reference sequence). CDR3 loop: CATSRSRDSSGNTIYF. The DNA of the CDR3 is TGTGCCACCAGCAGGAGCCGGGACAGCTCTGGAAACACCATATATTTT.

V gene TRBV6-6 combines with J gene TRBJ2-2; TRBD2 might be the D (6 bases). This CDR3 region has 16 residues. V was trimmed by 2 bases and J by 2 bases, leaving 12 bases between them. Germline CDR1 reads MNHNY; CDR2 reads SVGAGI (reference sequence). The CDR3 DNA is TGTGCCAGCAGTTACACCGGGACTCATAACACCGGGGAGCTGTTTTTT. Encoded protein: CASSYTGTHNTGELFF.

The V and J genes are TRBV7-8 and TRBJ2-1; 9 nucleotides match TRBD1. The CDR3 spans 15 residues. Germline V gene lookup returns CDR1 SGHVS and CDR2 FQNEAQ. Unmatched junction bases numbered 5, after V lost 6 bases and J lost 2 bases. The CDR3: CASSYRQGAYNEQFF. The DNA for the CDR3 is TGTGCCAGCAGTTATAGACAGGGGGCCTACAATGAGCAGTTCTTC.

V is TRBV7-9 and J is TRBJ1-6; 8 nucleotides align to TRBD1. The V and J ends lost 0 bases and 9 bases, in that order; junction bases with no gene match: 4. Germline V gene data show CDR1 as SEHNR and CDR2 as FQNEAQ (reference sequence). This CDR3 contains 15 residues. The CDR3 region is CASSLADREGSPLHF. The CDR3, as DNA: TGTGCCAGCAGCTTAGCGGACAGGGAAGGTTCACCCCTCCACTTT. Drawing the rest from reference TRBV7-9 and TRBJ1-6, the complete variable domain is DTGVSQNPRHKITKRGQNVTFRCDPISEHNRLYWYRQTLGQGPEFLTYFQNEAQLEKSRLLSDRFSAERPKGSFSTLEIQRTEQGDSAMYLCASSLADREGSPLHFGNGTRLTVT.

This chain links TRBV14 with TRBJ2-1; 7 bases fit TRBD2. The germline V gene has CDR1 SGHDN and CDR2 FVKESK. This CDR3 spans 14 amino acids. V lost 3 bases to trimming and J lost 4 bases; unmatched junction nucleotides: 3. CDR3 in amino acids: CASSQSSGYNEQFF. In nucleotides, the CDR3 is TGTGCCAGCAGCCAGTCTAGCGGTTACAATGAGCAGTTCTTC.

The V and J genes are TRBV9 and TRBJ1-2; D might be TRBD1 (6 bases). CDR3 length equals 20 residues. CDR1 SGDLS and CDR2 YYNGEE come from the germline V gene. V gave up 0 bases and J gave up 4 bases, with 28 bases separating them. The CDR3 loop is CASSVEKGSTGRSKGYGYTF. The CDR3 DNA is TGTGCCAGCAGCGTAGAAAAAGGCTCGACAGGAAGATCAAAGGGCTATGGCTACACCTTC.

This clone was counted between two and nine times. Other DNA sequences in this sample translate to the same CDR3. The V and J genes are TRBV11-2 and TRBJ2-7; 11 bases are a match to TRBD1. The length of the CDR3 is 14 residues. The junction had 3 bases not matched to a gene; V was cut back by 5 bases and J by 3 bases. Germline V lookup: CDR1 SGHAT, CDR2 FQNNGV. CDR3 sequence reads: CASSLGTGGYEQYF. The CDR3 nucleotides read TGTGCCAGCAGCCTCGGGACAGGGGGCTACGAGCAGTACTTC.

V usage is TRBV4-1 and J usage is TRBJ2-5, with TRBD2 matching 12 bases. The CDR3 has 17 residues. The V gene's germline CDR1 is MGHRA and CDR2 YSYEKL. Losses at the gene ends were 3 bases for V and 4 bases for J; bases not matched to a gene: 9. For the CDR3, the DNA is TGCGCCAGCAGCCATACGATACTAGCGGGAGGCGTAGAGACCCAGTACTTC. Translation: CASSHTILAGGVETQYF.

This clone was seen just once. The genes are TRBV5-4 and TRBJ2-1; TRBD1 aligns across 7 bases. Trimming removed 0 bases from V and 9 bases from J; junction bases left unmatched: 18. CDR3 length equals 18 residues. Germline-derived CDR1 and CDR2 are SGHNT and YYREEE (reference sequence). CDR3 DNA sequence: TGTGCCAGCAGCTTGGCCCTCGGGACAGTAGGTACCAGGCGTGAGCAGTTCTTC. It encodes CASSLALGTVGTRREQFF.

The V and J genes are TRBV12-3 or TRBV12-4 and TRBJ2-7, with 8 bases that match TRBD1. After removal of 6 bases from V and 12 bases from J, the junction contained 7 bases not matched to a gene. This CDR3 comprises 11 residues. The CDR3 spells CASSAGQVTYF. The CDR3 bases are TGTGCCAGCAGCGCGGGACAGGTTACGTACTTC.

The sample holds a few counts of this clone. The chain recombines TRBV5-1 with TRBJ2-7; TRBD1 is a possible D gene (6 bases). CDR1 SGHRS and CDR2 YFSETQ come from the germline V gene. V was shortened by 5 bases and J by 5 bases, with 11 bases between the two germline ends. The CDR3 has 12 residues. The CDR3 DNA reads TGCGCCAGCAGTCTACAGGGTAACGAGCAGTACTTC. Translating it yields CASSLQGNEQYF.

The J gene is TRBJ1-3, the V gene TRBV5-5, with TRBD1 matching 7 bases. The germline V gene encodes CDR1 SGHKS and CDR2 YYEKEE (reference sequence). V lost 2 bases to trimming and J lost 4 bases; unmatched junction nucleotides: 3. CDR3 length: 14 residues. The CDR3 here is CASSFETGGNTIYF. Here the CDR3 DNA reads TGTGCCAGCAGCTTTGAGACAGGGGGAAACACCATATATTTT.

The chain joins TRBV9 to TRBJ1-2; D is undetermined. CDR3 length: 14 amino acids. Trimming left V 4 bases short and J 8 bases short, with 18 bases between. The V gene's germline CDR1 is SGDLS and CDR2 YYNGEE. The CDR3 here is CASSPTPDGQGYTF. Written as DNA, the CDR3 is TGTGCCAGCAGCCCTACTCCAGATGGGCAAGGCTACACCTTC.

The chain carries TRBV28 and TRBJ1-5; D is uncertain. Trimming took off 3 bases at V and 9 bases at J, with 21 bases between the two ends. The CDR3 has 16 residues. CDR1 and CDR2 (germline): MDHEN, SYDVKM. The CDR3 region is CASSFLKGVGMPPQHF. CDR3 DNA sequence: TGTGCCAGCAGTTTTCTTAAGGGAGTAGGGATGCCGCCCCAGCATTTT.

V is TRBV9 and J is TRBJ1-1, with D possibly being TRBD1 (5 bases). The ends were cut back, 0 bases at V and 4 bases at J, with 7 bases in the middle. Germline values: CDR1 SGDLS, CDR2 YYNGEE. This CDR3 has 13 amino acids. The CDR3 DNA reads TGTGCCAGCAGCGTAGGAAGGGGCACTGAAGCTTTCTTT. Amino acids: CASSVGRGTEAFF.

The J gene is TRBJ1-1, the V gene TRBV3-1 (or the pseudogene TRBV3-2), with D tentatively TRBD1 (5 bases). CDR3 size: 14 residues. The germline V gene encodes CDR1 LGHDT and CDR2 YNNKEL (reference sequence). V was pared by 4 bases and J by 2 bases, with 11 bases between. Here the CDR3 DNA reads TGTGCCAGCAGCCGCCGGGACTTAAACACTGAAGCTTTCTTT. Amino acids: CASSRRDLNTEAFF.

Only a few counts were recorded for this clone. The chain recombines TRBV27 with TRBJ1-2, with D perhaps matching TRBD1 (6 bases). Deletions cut 9 bases from V and 3 bases from J, with 17 bases between. This CDR3 comprises 14 residues. Germline CDR1 and CDR2: MNHEY and SMNVEV (reference sequence). For the CDR3, the DNA is TGTGCCAGTACGCGACAGGCCGGGCACTATGGCTACACCTTC. Its translation: CASTRQAGHYGYTF.

Here the CDR3 DNA reads TGTGCCTGGACACCCCGGGACACGCCAGGTGTTAAACTGTTTTTT. It codes for CAWTPRDTPGVKLFF. This sequence joins TRBV30 and TRBJ1-4, with D perhaps TRBD1 (6 bases). The germline V gene has CDR1 GTSNPN and CDR2 SVGIG (reference sequence). CDR3 size: 15 residues. Trimming took off 4 bases at V and 11 bases at J, with 23 bases between the two ends.